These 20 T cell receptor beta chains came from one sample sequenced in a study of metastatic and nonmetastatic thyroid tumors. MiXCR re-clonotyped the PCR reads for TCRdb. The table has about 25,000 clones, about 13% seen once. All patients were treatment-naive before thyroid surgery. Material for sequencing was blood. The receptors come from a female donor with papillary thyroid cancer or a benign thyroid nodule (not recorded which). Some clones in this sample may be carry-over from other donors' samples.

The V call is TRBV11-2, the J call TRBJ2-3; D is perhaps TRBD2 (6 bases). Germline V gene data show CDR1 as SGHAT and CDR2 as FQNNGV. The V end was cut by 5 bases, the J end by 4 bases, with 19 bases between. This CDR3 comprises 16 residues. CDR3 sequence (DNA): TGTGCCAGCAGCAGGTATAGCGGAGAACTGGCAGATACGCAGTATTTT. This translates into CASSRYSGELADTQYF.

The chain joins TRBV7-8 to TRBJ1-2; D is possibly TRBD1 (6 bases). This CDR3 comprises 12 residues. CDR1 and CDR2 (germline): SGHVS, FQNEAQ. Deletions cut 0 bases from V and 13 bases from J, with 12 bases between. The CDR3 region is CASSLAGARSTF. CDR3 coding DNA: TGTGCCAGCAGCTTAGCGGGGGCCCGCTCCACCTTC.

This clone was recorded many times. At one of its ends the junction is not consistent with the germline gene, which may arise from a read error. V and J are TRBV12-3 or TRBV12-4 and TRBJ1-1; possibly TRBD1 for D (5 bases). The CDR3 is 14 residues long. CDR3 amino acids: CASSLGALNTEAFF. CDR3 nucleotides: TGTGCCAGCAGCTTAGGGGCTCTGAACACTGAAGCTTTCTTT.

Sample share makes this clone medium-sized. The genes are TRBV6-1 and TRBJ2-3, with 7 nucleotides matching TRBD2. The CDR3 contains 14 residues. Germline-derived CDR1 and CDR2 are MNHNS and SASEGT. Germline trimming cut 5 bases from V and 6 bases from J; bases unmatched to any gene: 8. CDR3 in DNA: TGTGCCAGCAGTCTCCTAGCGGTCCGGGATACGCAGTATTTT. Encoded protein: CASSLLAVRDTQYF.

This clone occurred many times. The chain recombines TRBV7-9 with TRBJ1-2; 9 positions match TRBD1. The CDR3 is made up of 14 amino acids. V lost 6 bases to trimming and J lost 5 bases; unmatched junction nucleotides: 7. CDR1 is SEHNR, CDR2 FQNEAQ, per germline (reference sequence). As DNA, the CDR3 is TGTGCCAGCAGACCCGGGACAGGGTTATATGGCTACACCTTC. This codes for CASRPGTGLYGYTF.

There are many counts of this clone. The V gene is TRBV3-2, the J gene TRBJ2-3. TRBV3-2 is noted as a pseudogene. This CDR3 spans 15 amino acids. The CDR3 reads CASSQDGSSTDTQYF. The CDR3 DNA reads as TGTGCCAGCAGCCAAGACGGATCTAGCACAGATACGCAGTATTTT.

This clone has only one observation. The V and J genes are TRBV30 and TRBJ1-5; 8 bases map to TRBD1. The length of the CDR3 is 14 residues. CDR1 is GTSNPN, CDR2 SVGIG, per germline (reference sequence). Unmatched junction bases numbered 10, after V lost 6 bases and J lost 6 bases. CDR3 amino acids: CACRRQGSGQPQHF. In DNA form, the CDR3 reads TGTGCCTGCAGAAGACAGGGGAGCGGTCAGCCCCAGCATTTT.

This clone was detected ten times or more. In DNA, the CDR3 is TGTGCCAGCAGTTTTTTGGGGGGAGAAGGTTATGGCTACACCTTC. Amino acids: CASSFLGGEGYGYTF. V and J are TRBV28 and TRBJ1-2, with a weak D call TRBD1 (5 bases). Germline CDR1 and CDR2: MDHEN and SYDVKM. The CDR3 is 15 amino acids. Trimming took off 3 bases at V and 5 bases at J, with 16 bases between the two ends.

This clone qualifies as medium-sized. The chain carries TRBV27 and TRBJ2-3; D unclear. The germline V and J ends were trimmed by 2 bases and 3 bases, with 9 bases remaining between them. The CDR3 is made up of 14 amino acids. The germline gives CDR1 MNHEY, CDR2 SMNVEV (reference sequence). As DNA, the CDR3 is TGTGCCAGCAGTTTACCCCCCTCGACAGATACGCAGTATTTT. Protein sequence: CASSLPPSTDTQYF.

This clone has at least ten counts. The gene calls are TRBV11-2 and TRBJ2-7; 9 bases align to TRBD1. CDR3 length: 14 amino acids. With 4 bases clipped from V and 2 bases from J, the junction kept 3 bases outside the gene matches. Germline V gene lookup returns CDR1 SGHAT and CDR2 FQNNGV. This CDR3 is CASSSGTGTYEQYF. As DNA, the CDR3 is TGTGCCAGCAGCTCCGGGACAGGGACCTACGAGCAGTACTTC.

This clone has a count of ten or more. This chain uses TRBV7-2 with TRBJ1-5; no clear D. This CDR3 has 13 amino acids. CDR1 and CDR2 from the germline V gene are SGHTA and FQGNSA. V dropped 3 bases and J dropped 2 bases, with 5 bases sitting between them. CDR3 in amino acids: CASSFTGNQPQHF. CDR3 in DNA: TGTGCCAGCAGCTTTACAGGCAATCAGCCCCAGCATTTT.

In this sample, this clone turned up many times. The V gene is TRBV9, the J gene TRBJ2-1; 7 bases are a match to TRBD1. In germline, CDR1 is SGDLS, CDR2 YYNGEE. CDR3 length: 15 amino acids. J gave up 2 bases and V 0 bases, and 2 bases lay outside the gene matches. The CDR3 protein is CASSVAGQTYNEQFF. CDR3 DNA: TGTGCCAGCAGCGTAGCGGGACAGACCTACAATGAGCAGTTCTTC.

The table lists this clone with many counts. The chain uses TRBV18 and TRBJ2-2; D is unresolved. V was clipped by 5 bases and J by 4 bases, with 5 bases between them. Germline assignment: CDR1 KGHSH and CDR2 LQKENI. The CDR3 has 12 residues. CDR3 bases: TGTGCCAGCTCATCAGGCACCGGGGAGCTGTTTTTT. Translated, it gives CASSSGTGELFF.

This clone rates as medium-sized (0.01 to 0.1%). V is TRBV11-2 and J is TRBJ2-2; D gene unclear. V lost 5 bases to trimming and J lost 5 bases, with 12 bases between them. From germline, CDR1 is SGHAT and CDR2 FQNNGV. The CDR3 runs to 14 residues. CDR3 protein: CASSIGWLTGELFF. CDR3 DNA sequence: TGTGCCAGCAGCATTGGCTGGCTTACCGGGGAGCTGTTTTTT.

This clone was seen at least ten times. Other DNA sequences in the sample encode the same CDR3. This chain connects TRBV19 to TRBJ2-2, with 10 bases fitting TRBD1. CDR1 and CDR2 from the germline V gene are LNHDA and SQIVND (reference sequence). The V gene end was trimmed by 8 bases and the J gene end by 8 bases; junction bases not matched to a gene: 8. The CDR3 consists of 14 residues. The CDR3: CASFGTGVIGELFF. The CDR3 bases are TGTGCCAGTTTTGGGACAGGGGTGATTGGGGAGCTGTTTTTT.

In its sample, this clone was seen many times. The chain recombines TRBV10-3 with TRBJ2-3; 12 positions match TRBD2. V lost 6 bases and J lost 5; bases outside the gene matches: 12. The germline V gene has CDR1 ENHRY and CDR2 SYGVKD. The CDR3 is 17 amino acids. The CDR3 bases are TGTGCCATCAGCCGAACCCTAGCGGGAGGGCCGGGAGATACGCAGTATTTT. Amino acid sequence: CAISRTLAGGPGDTQYF.

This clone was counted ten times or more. CDR3 protein: CSARDLGPGKRETQYF. The CDR3 bases are TGCAGTGCTAGAGATCTGGGCCCAGGTAAAAGAGAGACCCAGTACTTC. This chain links TRBV20-1 with TRBJ2-5; D is unclear. Trimming took off 0 bases at V and 4 bases at J, with 18 bases between the two ends. The CDR3 totals 16 residues. Germline V gene sequence: CDR1 DFQATT, CDR2 SNEGSKA (reference sequence).

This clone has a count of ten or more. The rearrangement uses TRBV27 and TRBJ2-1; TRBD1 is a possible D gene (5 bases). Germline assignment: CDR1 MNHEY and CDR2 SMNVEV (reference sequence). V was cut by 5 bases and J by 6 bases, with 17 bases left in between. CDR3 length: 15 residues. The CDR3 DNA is TGTGCCAGCAGTCCCCAGGGTGGTGGAAGCAATGAGCAGTTCTTC. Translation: CASSPQGGGSNEQFF.

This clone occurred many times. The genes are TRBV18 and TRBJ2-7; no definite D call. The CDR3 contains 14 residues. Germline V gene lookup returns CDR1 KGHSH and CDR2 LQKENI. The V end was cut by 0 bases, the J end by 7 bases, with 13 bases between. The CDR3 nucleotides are TGTGCCAGCTCACCACCGAAGCAAACTCGGGAGCAGTACTTC. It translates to CASSPPKQTREQYF.

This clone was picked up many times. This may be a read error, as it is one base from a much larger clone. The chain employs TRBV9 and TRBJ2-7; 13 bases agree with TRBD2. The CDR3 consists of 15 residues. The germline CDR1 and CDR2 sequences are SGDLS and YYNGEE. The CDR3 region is CAGSSGLAGFYEQYF. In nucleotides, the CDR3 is TGTGCCGGCAGCTCGGGACTAGCGGGGTTCTACGAGCAGTACTTC.